This T cell receptor beta chain was recovered during a study of CD8 T cells in Susac syndrome. Negative isolation was used for CD8+ and CD4+ T cells and FACS enrichment for TEMRA cells. V trimming: 3 bases; J trimming: 5 bases; junction bases outside the gene matches: 12. The CDR3 length is 16 residues. Germline V gene data show CDR1 as MGHDK and CDR2 as SYGVNS. RNA amounts of roughly 0.5 to 1 ug underwent reverse transcription with random hexamers. It was immunoSEQ multiplex PCR that amplified TCR beta CDR3 across 54 Vbeta and 13 Jbeta. Each CDR3 protein is one row after TCRdb ran MiXCR on the immunoSEQ multiplex PCR reads. The data hold some 120,000 distinct CDR3 sequences, with nearly 95% observed a single time.

The gene calls are TRBV25-1 and TRBJ2-7, with TRBD1 identical over 8 bases. This clonotype originated in a human donor in good health. Sequencing used CD4+ T cells from PBMCs. The chain's CDR3 is CASSDRPGTGGDEQYF. Here the CDR3 DNA reads TGTGCCAGCAGTGACCGACCCGGGACAGGAGGCGACGAGCAGTACTTC.